The 27 T cell receptor beta chains given below trace back to one sample, sequenced in a study of T cell responses to AZD1222 COVID-19 vaccine. Method: immunoSEQ multiplex PCR; TCRdb's copy keeps in-frame clones and lacks some. The table has about 130,000 clones, 70% to 90% seen once. The sample was peripheral blood, taken on day 0 of AZD1222 vaccination. The source of these receptors is an adult in good health.

V usage is TRBV9 and J usage is TRBJ1-2; a weak D match, TRBD1 (6 bases). The V and J ends lost 4 bases and 8 bases respectively, with 18 bases between them. The CDR3 is made up of 14 amino acids. The germline gives CDR1 SGDLS, CDR2 YYNGEE. CDR3 residues: CASSSSWRDNGYTF. The CDR3 nucleotides read TGTGCCAGCAGCTCCTCCTGGAGGGACAACGGCTACACCTTC.

CDR3 amino acids: CASKTGFLTNYGYTF. The CDR3 nucleotides read TGTGCCTCCAAGACGGGGTTTCTTACTAACTATGGCTACACCTTC. This rearrangement joins TRBV27 to TRBJ1-2, with D hard to call. Per germline, CDR1 MNHEY and CDR2 SMNVEV (reference sequence). Trimming pared 11 bases from V and 0 bases from J, leaving 19 bases between. The CDR3 spans 15 residues.

V gene TRBV20-1 combines with J gene TRBJ2-1, with D unresolved. Between the trimmed V and J ends, which lost 3 bases and 2 bases, there was a span of 8 bases. The germline V gene encodes CDR1 DFQATT and CDR2 SNEGSKA (reference sequence). This CDR3 spans 13 amino acids. The CDR3 DNA follows: TGCAGTGCTAGTATGCGTCCCTACAATGAGCAGTTCTTC. Protein sequence: CSASMRPYNEQFF.

The chain recombines TRBV2 with TRBJ2-3; D may be TRBD1 (5 bases). The V and J ends lost 7 bases and 6 bases respectively, with 11 bases between them. The CDR3 consists of 12 residues. Germline V gives CDR1 SNHLY, CDR2 FYNNEI. The CDR3 here is CASTNYRDTQYF. The CDR3 nucleotides read TGTGCCAGCACCAATTACAGGGATACGCAGTATTTT.

DNA for the CDR3: TGTGCCAGTAGTTTCCTGACCTACGAGCAGTACTTC. Translation: CASSFLTYEQYF. The chain employs TRBV19 and TRBJ2-7; D remains unclear. The CDR3 is 12 residues long. The V end lost 5 bases, the J end lost 2 bases, and 7 bases lay between the germline ends. From germline, CDR1 is LNHDA and CDR2 SQIVND (reference sequence).

The genes are TRBV7-2 and TRBJ1-1; D remains ambiguous. The length of the CDR3 is 16 residues. V dropped 2 bases and J dropped 0 bases, with 13 bases sitting between them. The germline gives CDR1 SGHTA, CDR2 FQGNSA. CDR3 bases: TGTGCCAGCAGCTTAATAGGGTCAGGAATGAACACTGAAGCTTTCTTT. Its translation is CASSLIGSGMNTEAFF.

V gene TRBV25-1 combines with J gene TRBJ1-2, with D unclear. The CDR3 covers 12 residues. Germline V gene data show CDR1 as MGHDK and CDR2 as SYGVNS. Deletions cut 7 bases from V and 5 bases from J, with 11 bases between. CDR3 amino acids: CASTVGGYGYTF. In DNA form, the CDR3 reads TGTGCCAGCACCGTAGGAGGTTATGGCTACACCTTC.

In its sample, this clone was seen once. This chain links TRBV4-1 with TRBJ2-3, with D maybe TRBD2 (6 bases). Trimming pared 1 base from V and 0 bases from J, leaving 8 bases between. Germline CDR1 reads MGHRA; CDR2 reads YSYEKL. This CDR3 has 15 amino acids. This CDR3 reads CASSQVGLSTDTQYF. Here the CDR3 DNA reads TGCGCCAGCAGCCAAGTGGGACTTAGCACAGATACGCAGTATTTT.

The chain carries TRBV6-1 and TRBJ2-7; 7 nucleotides line up with TRBD2. The CDR3 spans 16 residues. Germline values: CDR1 MNHNS, CDR2 SASEGT. The V gene end was trimmed by 4 bases and the J gene end by 4 bases; junction bases not matched to a gene: 13. CDR3 DNA: TGTGCCAGCAGTGCCCCTTTGAGCGGGATCCCGTACGAGCAGTACTTC. This translates into CASSAPLSGIPYEQYF.

This clone is a singleton in its sample. The chain combines TRBV11-3 with TRBJ2-5; D unresolved. Trimming cost V 11 bases and J 1 base, with 8 bases left between them. The CDR3 runs to 11 residues. Germline values: CDR1 SGHNT, CDR2 YENEEA. The DNA for the CDR3 is TGTGCCTCCTCGCTCCAAGAGACCCAGTACTTC. It codes for CASSLQETQYF.

The genes are TRBV28 and TRBJ2-3; D remains unclear. Germline V gene lookup returns CDR1 MDHEN and CDR2 SYDVKM. CDR3 length: 17 residues. V lost 3 bases and J lost 1, with 17 bases in between. This CDR3 reads CASSFPLAPRGTDTQYF. Here the CDR3 DNA reads TGTGCCAGCAGTTTTCCTCTGGCGCCCCGGGGCACAGATACGCAGTATTTT.

The chain joins TRBV5-4 to TRBJ1-4, with D unclear. Germline CDR1 SGHNT, CDR2 YYREEE (reference sequence). Trimming removed 2 bases at V and 8 bases at J, with 7 bases between. The CDR3 extends over 12 amino acids. The DNA for the CDR3 is TGTGCCAGCAGCTTTTCCCAGGAAAAACTGTTTTTT. Translating gives CASSFSQEKLFF.

The V call is TRBV5-1, the J call TRBJ2-7; TRBD1 matches 7 bases. This CDR3 is 14 amino acids long. The germline V gene encodes CDR1 SGHRS and CDR2 YFSETQ. The trim removed 4 bases at V and 4 bases at J, leaving 8 bases unmatched. CDR3 loop: CASSVTGITYEQYF. The CDR3 bases are TGCGCCAGCAGCGTGACAGGGATAACGTACGAGCAGTACTTC.

This clone has just a few counts. The gene calls are TRBV5-1 and TRBJ2-7, with TRBD1 matching 8 bases. The CDR3 length is 14 residues. The junction had 4 bases not matched to a gene; V was cut back by 0 bases and J by 5 bases. Germline V CDR1 and CDR2: SGHRS, YFSETQ. The CDR3 nucleotides read TGCGCCAGCAGCTTGGACAGGGGGTTCGACGAGCAGTACTTC. Translated: CASSLDRGFDEQYF.

The chain links TRBV19 to TRBJ2-3; D gene ambiguous. Trimming took off 1 base at V and 4 bases at J, with 3 bases between the two ends. This CDR3 comprises 12 residues. Germline-derived CDR1 and CDR2 are LNHDA and SQIVND (reference sequence). The CDR3 spells CASSIVSDTQYF. CDR3 sequence (DNA): TGTGCCAGTAGTATAGTTTCAGATACGCAGTATTTT.

The chain has TRBV30 and TRBJ2-1; 8 bases are a match to TRBD2. Germline V gene lookup returns CDR1 GTSNPN and CDR2 SVGIG (reference sequence). Trimming took 5 bases from V and 6 from J; bases not matched to a gene: 9. CDR3 size: 14 residues. CDR3 sequence reads: CAWRRGGPLNEQFF. The CDR3, as DNA: TGTGCCTGGCGACGGGGGGGGCCGCTCAATGAGCAGTTCTTC.

This clone was counted once. The rearrangement uses TRBV7-9 and TRBJ1-4; the D gene is possibly TRBD1 (6 bases). CDR3 length: 16 amino acids. CDR1 and CDR2 from the germline V gene are SEHNR and FQNEAQ (reference sequence). V was shortened by 1 base and J by 4 bases, with 13 bases between the two germline ends. CDR3 DNA sequence: TGTGCCAGCAGCTTAGGGGTACAGGGTCTTAATGAAAAACTGTTTTTT. Translated: CASSLGVQGLNEKLFF.

The chain carries TRBV21-1 and TRBJ2-7; whether TRBD2, the table's D call, matches the DNA was not checked. TRBV21-1 constitutes a pseudogene. The CDR3 is 15 amino acids. The CDR3 DNA follows: TGTGCCAGCAGCGCCCGACTAGCGGGAGGGCACGAGCAGTACTTC. The encoded protein is CASSARLAGGHEQYF.

The J gene is TRBJ2-2, the V gene TRBV2; no reliable D call. Trimming removed 8 bases from V and 6 bases from J, with 10 bases in between. The CDR3 covers 12 residues. The germline gives CDR1 SNHLY, CDR2 FYNNEI. CDR3 nucleotide sequence: TGTGCCAGCCGGATGTTCTCCGGGGAGCTGTTTTTT. This sequence encodes CASRMFSGELFF.

This clone was recorded once. V usage is TRBV11-1 and J usage is TRBJ2-3; D is ambiguous. V shed 4 bases and J shed 8 bases, with 16 bases lying between them. The CDR3 loop spans 14 amino acids. Germline loops: CDR1 SGHAT, CDR2 FQDESV (reference sequence). This CDR3 reads CASSSRTDPGTQYF. The CDR3 nucleotides read TGTGCCAGCAGCTCCCGGACCGACCCGGGTACGCAGTATTTT.

The rearrangement uses TRBV11-2 and TRBJ2-7; the D gene could be TRBD1 or TRBD2 (7 bases each). The CDR3 has 15 residues. Looked up from germline, CDR1 is SGHAT and CDR2 is FQNNGV. V shed 4 bases and J shed 1 base, with 14 bases lying between them. The CDR3 bases are TGTGCCAGCAGCTCCCTCAGGGGGGGATCCTACGAGCAGTACTTC. Encoded protein: CASSSLRGGSYEQYF.

The chain employs TRBV7-6 and TRBJ2-3; D ambiguous. Trimming pared 1 base from V and 2 bases from J, leaving 16 bases between. This CDR3 is 17 amino acids long. Germline loops: CDR1 SGHVS, CDR2 FNYEAQ. The CDR3 bases are TGTGCCAGCAGCTTAGAAGTTCGGTCACAGTTCACAGATACGCAGTATTTT. Translation: CASSLEVRSQFTDTQYF. Full variable domain (outside the CDR3, taken from reference TRBV7-6 and TRBJ2-3): GAGVSQSPRYKVTKRGQDVALRCDPISGHVSLYWYRQALGQGPEFLTYFNYEAQQDKSGLPNDRFSAERPEGSISTLTIQRTEQRDSAMYRCASSLEVRSQFTDTQYFGPGTRLTVL.

This clone appeared a single time. The chain links TRBV5-3 to TRBJ1-5, with a possible D match to TRBD1 (5 bases). TRBV5-3 is identified as an open reading frame with a role that is uncertain. The germline V and J ends were trimmed by 4 bases and 1 base, with 18 bases remaining between them. The CDR3 totals 17 residues. The chain's CDR3 is CARSPRPGRNSNQPQHF. The CDR3 DNA follows: TGTGCCAGAAGCCCACGTCCGGGACGGAACAGCAATCAGCCCCAGCATTTT.

This clone was found once. This rearrangement joins TRBV11-3 to TRBJ2-7; TRBD2 agrees at 11 bases. Germline V lookup: CDR1 SGHNT, CDR2 YENEEA. The CDR3 covers 16 residues. Trimming took 5 bases from V and 2 from J; bases not matched to a gene: 8. DNA for the CDR3: TGTGCCAGCAGCGGACGCGGGACTAGCGGCACCTACGAGCAGTACTTC. It yields the protein CASSGRGTSGTYEQYF.

The chain couples TRBV27 to TRBJ1-6, with a possible D match to TRBD1 (5 bases). The V end lost 4 bases, the J end lost 7 bases, and 14 bases lay between the germline ends. Germline CDR1 is MNHEY and CDR2 is SMNVEV (reference sequence). The CDR3 runs to 15 residues. This chain's CDR3 is CASSWGSPQNSPLHF. The DNA of the CDR3 is TGTGCCAGCAGTTGGGGGTCGCCACAGAATTCACCCCTCCACTTT.

The genes are TRBV6-5 and TRBJ2-1; no clear D. Looked up from germline, CDR1 is MNHEY and CDR2 is SVGAGI. With 7 bases removed from V and 14 bases from J, the gap between germline ends came to 27 bases. The CDR3 is 15 amino acids. CDR3 sequence (DNA): TGTGCCAGCACCCCCCCTGTCGGTTCTGTAGGACGAGAGTTCTTC. Its protein is CASTPPVGSVGREFF.

The chain carries TRBV11-2 and TRBJ1-2; 7 nucleotides agree with TRBD1. The germline gives CDR1 SGHAT, CDR2 FQNNGV. With 5 bases clipped from V and 0 bases from J, the junction kept 15 bases outside the gene matches. The CDR3 runs 18 residues. The CDR3 region has the DNA TGTGCCAGCAGCCGGATTCGGACAGGTGTCACCTCTAACTATGGCTACACCTTC. It specifies CASSRIRTGVTSNYGYTF.